These 15 T cell receptor beta chains were all obtained from the same sample, sequenced in a study of CD8+CD57+ T cells in acquired aplastic anemia. Sequencing involved patients with CD8+CD57+ cell expansion previously shown by flow cytometry. The use of genomic DNA as template underpinned the TCR beta VDJ and CDR3 profiling. TCRdb itself ran the reads through MiXCR, one entry per CDR3 protein. The sample carries around 190,000 distinct CDR3 sequences, about 44% recorded once. Sequenced: sorted CD4+, CD8+, or CD8+CD57+ T cells (not recorded which) from PBMCs. Source of these receptors: a human donor with aplastic anemia.

The V call is TRBV5-1, the J call TRBJ2-1; D may be TRBD2 (7 bases). Germline assignment: CDR1 SGHRS and CDR2 YFSETQ. The CDR3 is made up of 15 amino acids. The germline V and J ends were trimmed by 1 base and 6 bases, with 14 bases remaining between them. The CDR3 bases are TGCGCCAGCAGCTTGATCGGGGGAGGGGGCAATGAGCAGTTCTTC. This sequence encodes CASSLIGGGGNEQFF.

This clonotype was counted a few times. V and J are TRBV20-1 and TRBJ2-2, with TRBD2 identical over 16 bases. The CDR3 length is 18 residues. V was pared by 3 bases and J by 5 bases, with 9 bases of the junction left unmatched. Germline lookup yields CDR1 DFQATT and CDR2 SNEGSKA (reference sequence). The CDR3 spells CSARGTSGGAGWTGELFF. For the CDR3, the DNA is TGCAGTGCTAGGGGGACTAGCGGGGGGGCCGGTTGGACCGGGGAGCTGTTTTTT.

This clonotype was counted a single time. The chain is built from TRBV29-1 and TRBJ2-7; D gene uncertain. The V gene's germline CDR1 is SQVTM and CDR2 ANQGSEA. Deletions cut 4 bases from V and 0 bases from J, with 10 bases between. The CDR3 is 13 residues long. The CDR3 coding sequence is TGCAGCGTTGTTAACGGGTCCTCCTACGAGCAGTACTTC. It specifies CSVVNGSSYEQYF.

The chain has TRBV5-1 and TRBJ2-3, with 11 bases that match TRBD2. V gave up 4 bases and J gave up 2 bases; unmatched junction bases: 15. The CDR3 is made up of 19 amino acids. Germline CDR1 reads SGHRS; CDR2 reads YFSETQ. CDR3 protein: CASSTTLGASGGITDTQYF. The CDR3, as DNA: TGCGCCAGCAGCACGACCCTAGGGGCTAGCGGGGGGATCACAGATACGCAGTATTTT. The entire variable domain, with the rest obtained from reference TRBV5-1 and TRBJ2-3, is as follows: KAGVTQTPRYLIKTRGQQVTLSCSPISGHRSVSWYQQTPGQGLQFLFEYFSETQRNKGNFPGRFSGRQFSNSRSEMNVSTLELGDSALYLCASSTTLGASGGITDTQYFGPGTRLTVL.

The table lists this clonotype with many counts. The chain couples TRBV14 to TRBJ1-1; weak D call: TRBD1 (5 bases). This CDR3 spans 16 amino acids. The V and J ends lost 0 bases and 1 base respectively, with 12 bases between them. Germline-derived CDR1 and CDR2 are SGHDN and FVKESK. The CDR3 protein is CASSQEGAGPNTEAFF. The DNA of the CDR3 is TGTGCCAGCAGCCAAGAAGGGGCAGGACCGAACACTGAAGCTTTCTTT.

Only a few counts were recorded for this clonotype. The chain couples TRBV29-1 to TRBJ2-1, with D possibly being TRBD2 (6 bases). Deletions cut 3 bases from V and 3 bases from J, with 9 bases between. The CDR3 covers 13 residues. Germline V CDR1 and CDR2: SQVTM, ANQGSEA. The CDR3 is CSVDGGVYNEQFF. CDR3 nucleotide sequence: TGCAGCGTTGACGGGGGAGTCTACAATGAGCAGTTCTTC.

On this clonotype itself: One end of the junction does not line up with germline, which may come from a read error. The CDR3: CASSDSAPSQTRESLF. The CDR3, as DNA: TGTGCCAGCAGTGATTCTGCCCCATCCCAAACGCGCGAGTCCCTCTTC. V and J are TRBV2 and TRBJ1-2, with D unresolved. From germline, CDR1 is SNHLY and CDR2 FYNNEI. This CDR3 is built from 16 residues.

V usage is TRBV29-1 and J usage is TRBJ2-7; D might be TRBD1 (6 bases). The germline gives CDR1 SQVTM, CDR2 ANQGSEA. Trimming stripped 2 bases from V and 1 base from J, with 9 bases between. The CDR3 runs 13 residues. The CDR3 region has the DNA TGCAGCGTTGAATACAGGGAGTCCTACGAGCAGTACTTC. Protein product: CSVEYRESYEQYF.

A word on this clonotype: The junction differs from germline at one of its ends, possibly a read error. V usage is TRBV20-1 and J usage is TRBJ2-7, with 9 bases matching TRBD2. The CDR3 spans 13 residues. Germline CDR1 is DFQATT and CDR2 is SNEGSKA (reference sequence). For the CDR3, the DNA is TGCAGTGCTAGAGTACTAGCGGGCGACGACCAGTACTTC. Its translation: CSARVLAGDDQYF.

This clonotype came up a few times. This chain links TRBV24-1 with TRBJ2-3; D gene unclear. CDR3 size: 13 residues. The germline gives CDR1 KGHDR, CDR2 SFDVKD. V gave up 4 bases and J gave up 2 bases, with 6 bases separating them. CDR3 sequence: CATSDQFTDTQYF. The CDR3, as DNA: TGTGCCACCAGTGACCAGTTCACAGATACGCAGTATTTT.

Only a few counts were recorded for this clonotype. The chain carries TRBV15 and TRBJ1-1; D unresolved. The CDR3 spans 13 residues. Germline V gene sequence: CDR1 LNHNV, CDR2 YYDKDF (reference sequence). The ends were cut back, 1 base at V and 6 bases at J, with 9 bases in the middle. CDR3 loop: CATSRVGEAEAFF. CDR3 bases: TGTGCCACCAGCAGAGTGGGTGAGGCTGAAGCTTTCTTT.

This chain connects TRBV9 to TRBJ2-5; 13 bases align to TRBD2. J gave up 5 bases and V 4 bases, and 11 bases lay outside the gene matches. Germline CDR1 SGDLS, CDR2 YYNGEE. This CDR3 contains 17 residues. The CDR3 is CASSPRSTSGGAETQYF. The CDR3 DNA reads TGTGCCAGCAGCCCGAGATCAACTAGCGGGGGGGCCGAGACCCAGTACTTC.

The rearrangement links TRBV7-3 to TRBJ2-5; D might be TRBD2 (5 bases). Germline loops: CDR1 SGHTA, CDR2 FQGTGA. Trimming shortened V by 3 bases and J by 5 bases, and 10 bases separated the two germline ends. The CDR3 is 13 amino acids. The CDR3: CASSLGSWETQYF. The DNA of the CDR3 is TGTGCCAGCAGCTTGGGGAGTTGGGAGACCCAGTACTTC.

The genes are TRBV15 and TRBJ1-1; 10 bases are shared with TRBD1. V gave up 3 bases and J gave up 4 bases; unmatched junction bases: 5. The germline V gene has CDR1 LNHNV and CDR2 YYDKDF (reference sequence). The CDR3 is 15 amino acids. CDR3 nucleotide sequence: TGTGCCACCAGCAGGAGACAGGGGGCTGGCACTGAAGCTTTCTTT. It encodes CATSRRQGAGTEAFF.

This clonotype was recorded a few times. The CDR3 protein is CASRPRPDTQYF. CDR3 in DNA: TGTGCCAGCAGACCCCGTCCGGATACGCAGTATTTT. This rearrangement joins TRBV7-8 to TRBJ2-3, with D unresolved. Trimming cost V 6 bases and J 6 bases, with 10 bases left between them. CDR3 length: 12 residues. Per germline, CDR1 SGHVS and CDR2 FQNEAQ.